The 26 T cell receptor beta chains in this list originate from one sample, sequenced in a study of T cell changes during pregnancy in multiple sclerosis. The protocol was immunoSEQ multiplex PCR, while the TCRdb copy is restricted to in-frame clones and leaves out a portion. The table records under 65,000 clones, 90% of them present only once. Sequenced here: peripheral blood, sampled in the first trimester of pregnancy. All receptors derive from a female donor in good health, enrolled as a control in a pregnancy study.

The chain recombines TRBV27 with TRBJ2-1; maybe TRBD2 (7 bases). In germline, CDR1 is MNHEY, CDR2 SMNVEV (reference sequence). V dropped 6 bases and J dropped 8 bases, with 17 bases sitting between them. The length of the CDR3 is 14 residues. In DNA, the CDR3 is TGTGCCAGCAGGAAGGAGGGGGGGCGAGATGAGCAGTTCTTC. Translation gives CASRKEGGRDEQFF.

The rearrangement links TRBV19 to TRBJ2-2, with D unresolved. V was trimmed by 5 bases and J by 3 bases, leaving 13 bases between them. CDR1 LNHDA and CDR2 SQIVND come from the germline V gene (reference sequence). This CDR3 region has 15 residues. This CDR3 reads CASSPRRAHTGELFF. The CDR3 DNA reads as TGTGCCAGTAGTCCTAGAAGAGCCCACACCGGGGAGCTGTTTTTT. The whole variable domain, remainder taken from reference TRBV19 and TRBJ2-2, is DGGITQSPKYLFRKEGQNVTLSCEQNLNHDAMYWYRQDPGQGLRLIYYSQIVNDFQKGDIAEGYSVSREKKESFPLTVTSAQKNPTAFYLCASSPRRAHTGELFFGEGSRLTVL.

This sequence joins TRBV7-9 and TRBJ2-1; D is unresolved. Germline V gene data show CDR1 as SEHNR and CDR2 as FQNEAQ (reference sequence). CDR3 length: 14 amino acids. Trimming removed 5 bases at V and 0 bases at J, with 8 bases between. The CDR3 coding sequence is TGTGCCAGCAGCCTCCTGGCCTCCTACAATGAGCAGTTCTTC. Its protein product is CASSLLASYNEQFF.

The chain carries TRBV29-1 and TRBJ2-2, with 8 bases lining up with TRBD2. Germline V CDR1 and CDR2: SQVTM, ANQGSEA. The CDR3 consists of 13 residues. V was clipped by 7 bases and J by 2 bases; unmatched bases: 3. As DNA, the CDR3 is TGCAGCGCTAGCGGGTTTAACACCGGGGAGCTGTTTTTT. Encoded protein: CSASGFNTGELFF.

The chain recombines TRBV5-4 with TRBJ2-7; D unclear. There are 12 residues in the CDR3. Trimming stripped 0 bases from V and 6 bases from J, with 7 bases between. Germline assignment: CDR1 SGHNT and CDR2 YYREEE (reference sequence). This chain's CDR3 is CASSLGLSEQYF. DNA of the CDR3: TGTGCCAGCAGCTTGGGACTTTCCGAGCAGTACTTC.

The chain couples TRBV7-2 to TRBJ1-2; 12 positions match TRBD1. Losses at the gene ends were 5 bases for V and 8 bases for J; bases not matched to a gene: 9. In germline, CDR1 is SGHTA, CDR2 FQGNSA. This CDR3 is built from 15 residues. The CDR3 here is CASSPYLGTGGGYTF. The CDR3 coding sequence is TGTGCCAGCAGCCCCTATCTCGGGACAGGGGGCGGCTACACCTTC.

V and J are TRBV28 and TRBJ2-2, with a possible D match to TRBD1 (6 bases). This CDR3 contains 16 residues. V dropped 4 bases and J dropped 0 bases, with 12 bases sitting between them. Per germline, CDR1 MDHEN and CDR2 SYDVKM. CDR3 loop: CASSSPGTSNTGELFF. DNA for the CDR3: TGTGCCAGCAGTTCCCCTGGGACATCGAACACCGGGGAGCTGTTTTTT.

The CDR3 spells CASRRQGGGETQYF. The CDR3, as DNA: TGTGCCAGCAGGAGACAGGGGGGTGGAGAGACCCAGTACTTC. The chain couples TRBV2 to TRBJ2-5, with TRBD1 identical over 9 bases. This CDR3 region has 14 residues. Germline values: CDR1 SNHLY, CDR2 FYNNEI. V trimming: 6 bases; J trimming: 4 bases; junction bases outside the gene matches: 6. Based on the CDR3 plus reference TRBV2 and TRBJ2-5, the full variable domain is EPEVTQTPSHQVTQMGQEVILRCVPISNHLYFYWYRQILGQKVEFLVSFYNNEISEKSEIFDDQFSVERPDGSNFTLKIRSTKLEDSAMYFCASRRQGGGETQYFGPGTRLLVL.

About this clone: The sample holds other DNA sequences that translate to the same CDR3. This chain's CDR3 is CASSETSGGADTQYF. Written as DNA, the CDR3 is TGTGCCAGCAGTGAAACTAGCGGGGGGGCGGATACGCAGTATTTT. The chain couples TRBV6-1 to TRBJ2-3, with 13 bases identical to TRBD2. The V and J ends lost 2 bases and 6 bases, in that order; junction bases with no gene match: 2. The V gene's germline CDR1 is MNHNS and CDR2 SASEGT. This CDR3 is 15 amino acids long.

The CDR3 protein is CSVFTPGGGYTF. In DNA, the CDR3 is TGCAGCGTCTTCACCCCCGGGGGTGGCTACACCTTC. V usage is TRBV29-1 and J usage is TRBJ1-2, with TRBD1 as a possible D gene (5 bases). CDR1 is SQVTM and CDR2 is ANQGSEA in the germline V gene. V dropped 6 bases and J dropped 7 bases, with 15 bases sitting between them. The CDR3 is 12 residues long.

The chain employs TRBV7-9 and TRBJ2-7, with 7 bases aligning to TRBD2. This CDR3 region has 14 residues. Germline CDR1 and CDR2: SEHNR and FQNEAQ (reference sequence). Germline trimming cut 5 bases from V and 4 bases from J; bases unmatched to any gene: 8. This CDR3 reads CASSVGTTPYEQYF. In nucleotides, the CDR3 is TGTGCCAGCAGCGTCGGGACTACGCCTTACGAGCAGTACTTC.

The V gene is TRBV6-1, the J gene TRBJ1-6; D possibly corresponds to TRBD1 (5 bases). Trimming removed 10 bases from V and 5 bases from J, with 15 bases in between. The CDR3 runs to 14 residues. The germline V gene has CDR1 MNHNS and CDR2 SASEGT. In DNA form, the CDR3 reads TGTGCCACCAACCCGGGACTCGATAATTCACCCCTCCACTTT. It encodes CATNPGLDNSPLHF.

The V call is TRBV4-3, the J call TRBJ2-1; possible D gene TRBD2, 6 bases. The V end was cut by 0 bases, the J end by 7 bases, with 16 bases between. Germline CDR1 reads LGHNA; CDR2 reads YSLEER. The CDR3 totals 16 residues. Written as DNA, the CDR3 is TGCGCCAGCAGCCAAGATCGGGCGGGGAATGGGAATGAGCAGTTCTTC. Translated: CASSQDRAGNGNEQFF.

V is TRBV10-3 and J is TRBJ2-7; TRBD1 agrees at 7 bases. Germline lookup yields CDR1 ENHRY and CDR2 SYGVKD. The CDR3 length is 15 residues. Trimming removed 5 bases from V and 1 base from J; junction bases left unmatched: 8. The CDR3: CAISTPPGQSYEQYF. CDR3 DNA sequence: TGTGCCATCAGTACCCCCCCGGGACAGTCCTACGAGCAGTACTTC.

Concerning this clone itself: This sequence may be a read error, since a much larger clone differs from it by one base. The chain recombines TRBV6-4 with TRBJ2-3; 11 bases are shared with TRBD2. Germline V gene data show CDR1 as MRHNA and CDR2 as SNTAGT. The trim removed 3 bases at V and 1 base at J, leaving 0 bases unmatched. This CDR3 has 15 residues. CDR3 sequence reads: CASSETSGGTDTQYF. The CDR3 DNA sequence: TGTGCCAGCAGTGAGACTAGCGGGGGCACAGATACGCAGTATTTT.

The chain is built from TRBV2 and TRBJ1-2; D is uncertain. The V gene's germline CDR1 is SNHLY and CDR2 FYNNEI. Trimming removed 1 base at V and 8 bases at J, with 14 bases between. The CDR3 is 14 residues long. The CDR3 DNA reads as TGTGCCAGCAGTGAAGAAATTATCGGGAAAGGCTACACCTTC. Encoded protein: CASSEEIIGKGYTF.

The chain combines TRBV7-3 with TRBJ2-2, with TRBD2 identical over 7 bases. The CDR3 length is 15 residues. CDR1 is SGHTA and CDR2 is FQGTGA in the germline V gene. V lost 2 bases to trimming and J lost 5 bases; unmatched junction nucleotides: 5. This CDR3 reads CASSLGQGGTGELFF. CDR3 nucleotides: TGTGCCAGCAGCTTAGGGCAGGGAGGGACCGGGGAGCTGTTTTTT.

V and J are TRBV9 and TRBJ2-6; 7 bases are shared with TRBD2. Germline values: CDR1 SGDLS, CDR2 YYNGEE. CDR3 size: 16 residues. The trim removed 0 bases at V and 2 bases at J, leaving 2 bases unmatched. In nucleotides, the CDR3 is TGTGCCAGCAGCGTAGACGGGGGGACTGGGGCCAACGTCCTGACTTTC. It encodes CASSVDGGTGANVLTF.

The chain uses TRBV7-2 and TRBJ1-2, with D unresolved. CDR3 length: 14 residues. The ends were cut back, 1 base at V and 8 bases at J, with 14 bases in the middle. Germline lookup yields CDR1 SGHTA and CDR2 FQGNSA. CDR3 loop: CASSLERAAMGYTF. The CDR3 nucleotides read TGTGCCAGCAGCTTAGAGAGGGCGGCTATGGGCTACACCTTC.

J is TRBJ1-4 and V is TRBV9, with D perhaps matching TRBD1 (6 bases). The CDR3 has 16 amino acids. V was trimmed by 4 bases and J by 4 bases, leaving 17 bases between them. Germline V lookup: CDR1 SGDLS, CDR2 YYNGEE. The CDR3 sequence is CASSSPAGDVNEKLFF. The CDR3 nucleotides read TGTGCCAGCAGCTCCCCCGCAGGGGATGTTAATGAAAAACTGTTTTTT.

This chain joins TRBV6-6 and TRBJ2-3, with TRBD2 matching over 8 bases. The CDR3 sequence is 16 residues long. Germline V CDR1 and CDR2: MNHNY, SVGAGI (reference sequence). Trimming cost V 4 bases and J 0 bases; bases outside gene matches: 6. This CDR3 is CASSSSIAGSTDTQYF. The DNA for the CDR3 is TGTGCCAGCAGTTCCTCAATAGCGGGAAGCACAGATACGCAGTATTTT.

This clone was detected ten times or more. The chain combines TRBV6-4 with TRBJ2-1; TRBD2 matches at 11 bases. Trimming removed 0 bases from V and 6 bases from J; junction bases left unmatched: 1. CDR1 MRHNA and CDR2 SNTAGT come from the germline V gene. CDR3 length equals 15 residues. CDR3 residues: CASSDSSGGANEQFF. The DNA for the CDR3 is TGTGCCAGCAGTGACTCTAGCGGGGGGGCCAATGAGCAGTTCTTC.

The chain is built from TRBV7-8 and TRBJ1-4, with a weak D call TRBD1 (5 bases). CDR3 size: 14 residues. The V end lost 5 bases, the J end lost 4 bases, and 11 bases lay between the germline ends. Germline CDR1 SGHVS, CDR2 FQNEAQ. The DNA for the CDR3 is TGTGCCAGCAGCCAGGGCGGTTATAATGAAAAACTGTTTTTT. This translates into CASSQGGYNEKLFF.

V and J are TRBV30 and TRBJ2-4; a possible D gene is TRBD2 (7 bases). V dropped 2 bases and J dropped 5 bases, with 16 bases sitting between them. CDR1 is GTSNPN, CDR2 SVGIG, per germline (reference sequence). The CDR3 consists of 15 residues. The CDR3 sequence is CAWSRGGSGENIQYF. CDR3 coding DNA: TGTGCCTGGAGTAGGGGGGGGTCTGGGGAAAACATTCAGTACTTC. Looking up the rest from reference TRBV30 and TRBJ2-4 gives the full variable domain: SQTIHQWPATLVQPVGSPLSLECTVEGTSNPNLYWYRQAAGRGLQLLFYSVGIGQISSEVPQNLSASRPQDRQFILSSKKLLLSDSGFYLCAWSRGGSGENIQYFGAGTRLSVL.

The CDR3 region is CASSLDRDSGYTF. The DNA of the CDR3 is TGTGCCAGCAGTTTGGACAGGGATAGTGGCTACACCTTC. This chain uses TRBV2 with TRBJ1-2, with 8 nucleotides matching TRBD1. Germline-derived CDR1 and CDR2 are SNHLY and FYNNEI. V shed 5 bases and J 7 bases; nucleotides not matched to a gene: 6. The length of the CDR3 is 13 residues.

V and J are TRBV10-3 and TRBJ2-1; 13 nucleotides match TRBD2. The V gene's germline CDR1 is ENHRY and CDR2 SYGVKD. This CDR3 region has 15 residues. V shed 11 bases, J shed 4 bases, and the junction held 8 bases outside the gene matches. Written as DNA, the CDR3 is TGTGCCGTACAGAGGACTAGCGGGGGATACAATGAGCAGTTCTTC. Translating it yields CAVQRTSGGYNEQFF.